The 8 T cell receptor beta chains presented below share a single source sample, sequenced in a study of blood T cells in healthy people across ages. A second PCR, run for roughly 7 to 11 cycles, used a sample-barcoded 5' primer plus a J-beta primer mix. TCRdb processed the 5' RACE reads anew with MiXCR; each CDR3 protein has one entry. The sample lists 710,000 or so distinct CDR3 sequences, 22% occurring once. The sample taken for sequencing was blood. The receptors originated from a man between 65 and 85 years old in good health.

This clonotype was found many times. J is TRBJ2-7 and V is TRBV10-3, with D hard to call. This CDR3 has 12 amino acids. The V gene lost 11 bases and the J gene lost 3 bases, with 14 bases spanning the gap. CDR1 and CDR2 (germline): ENHRY, SYGVKD. The CDR3: CAAGTQVYEQYF. CDR3 DNA sequence: TGTGCCGCCGGAACCCAGGTCTACGAGCAGTACTTC.

This CDR3 reads CASSVGGASYNEQFF. In DNA, the CDR3 is TGTGCCAGCAGCGTCGGGGGGGCCTCCTACAATGAGCAGTTCTTC. The rearrangement links TRBV7-9 to TRBJ2-1; 8 bases match TRBD2. The CDR3 consists of 15 residues. The germline CDR1 and CDR2 sequences are SEHNR and FQNEAQ (reference sequence). The trim removed 5 bases at V and 0 bases at J, leaving 3 bases unmatched.

This clonotype was seen at least ten times. This chain links TRBV7-2 with TRBJ2-7; 8 bases are shared with TRBD1. With 5 bases clipped from V and 2 bases from J, the junction kept 8 bases outside the gene matches. CDR3 size: 15 residues. Per the germline V gene, CDR1 is SGHTA and CDR2 is FQGNSA. This CDR3 reads CASSRTGTFAYEQYV. Here the CDR3 DNA reads TGTGCCAGCAGCCGGACAGGGACCTTCGCCTACGAGCAGTACGTC.

The table lists this clonotype with a few counts. The V gene is TRBV12-3 or TRBV12-4, the J gene TRBJ1-2; 9 bases align to TRBD1. The V segment lost 6 bases and the J segment 8 bases; nucleotides outside the gene matches: 16. This CDR3 comprises 16 residues. In DNA, the CDR3 is TGTGCCAGCAGCCGAGGGGTACAGGGGGCTATTCGAGGCTACACCTTC. Its protein product is CASSRGVQGAIRGYTF.

The rearrangement links TRBV20-1 to TRBJ2-1; D gene uncertain. This CDR3 region has 16 residues. Per germline, CDR1 DFQATT and CDR2 SNEGSKA (reference sequence). Trimming left V 5 bases short and J 4 bases short, with 21 bases between. The CDR3, as DNA: TGCAGTGCTTTCGACCAGCAGAGTAATGATTACAATGAGCAGTTCTTC. It is translated as CSAFDQQSNDYNEQFF.

This clonotype was detected only a few times. The chain couples TRBV7-9 to TRBJ2-7; D is unresolved. Germline CDR1 is SEHNR and CDR2 is FQNEAQ (reference sequence). This CDR3 has 14 residues. The V end lost 5 bases, the J end lost 2 bases, and 13 bases lay between the germline ends. The DNA for the CDR3 is TGTGCCAGCAGCCCCACGGTGGCGGCCTACGAGCAGTACTTC. This gives the protein CASSPTVAAYEQYF.

V gene TRBV28 combines with J gene TRBJ1-4, with a weak D call TRBD1 (6 bases). The ends were cut back, 4 bases at V and 4 bases at J, with 13 bases in the middle. The CDR3 has 15 residues. Looked up from germline, CDR1 is MDHEN and CDR2 is SYDVKM. In nucleotides, the CDR3 is TGTGCCAGCAGTTCTAGGGGGACGGATAATGAAAAACTGTTTTTT. Amino acids: CASSSRGTDNEKLFF.

This clonotype has a count of ten or more. The gene calls are TRBV2 and TRBJ1-6; no clear D gene. V lost 7 bases and J 0 bases, leaving 19 bases between the germline ends. Germline V gives CDR1 SNHLY, CDR2 FYNNEI. This CDR3 has 18 residues. The CDR3 DNA reads as TGTGCCAGCACCGGGAAGACCTACGAAAGCTCCTATAATTCACCCCTCCACTTT. It is translated as CASTGKTYESSYNSPLHF.